This T cell receptor beta chain was observed in a study of T cell changes during pregnancy in multiple sclerosis. Sequenced by immunoSEQ multiplex PCR; TCRdb stores in-frame clones only, minus some. This sample has tens of thousands of clones; around 91% occur once, and the top ten carry roughly 8.5%. V shed 3 bases and J 4 bases; nucleotides not matched to a gene: 6. Looked up from germline, CDR1 is MRHNA and CDR2 is SNTAGT. This CDR3 has 15 amino acids. This receptor was obtained from a female donor with multiple sclerosis, enrolled in a pregnancy study. The genes are TRBV6-4 and TRBJ2-1; 7 bases line up with TRBD2. Sequencing was performed on CD8+ T cells from peripheral blood mononuclear cells, taken in the second trimester of pregnancy. The CDR3 DNA reads TGTGCCAGCAGTGAGTCCGCGGGGGAGTACAATGAGCAGTTCTTC. Amino acid sequence: CASSESAGEYNEQFF.